The entry that follows covers one T cell receptor beta chain sequence. From the germline J gene comes the end of the CDR3, since the read stops 3 residues before it. This sample was included in a study of T cells in women clearing cervical HPV infection. Study-level information: Controls' single incident HPV16 infection cleared within 12 months without precancer. Case blood was drawn when the lesion was first found; control blood after infection became undetectable.

V shed 3 bases, J shed 2 bases, and the junction held 8 bases outside the gene matches. The CDR3 length is 15 residues. Germline CDR1 and CDR2: DFQATT and SNEGSKA (reference sequence). Sequencing used immunoSEQ multiplex PCR; TCRdb keeps in-frame clones, though not all of them. Here the sample table reports tens of thousands of clones. This chain connects TRBV20-1 to TRBJ2-5, with 8 bases lining up with TRBD2. Sequencing was performed on blood buffy coat. The receptor was isolated from a woman between 18 and 69 years old with a cervical HPV16 infection that either progressed to CIN3+ or cleared (not recorded which). CDR3 region: CSASRPSGPQETQYF. Partial CDR3 DNA: TGCAGTGCTAGTCGGCCTAGCGGGCCTCAAGAGACC.